The 11 T cell receptor beta chains presented below share a single source sample, sequenced in a study of T cell repertoires in cytomegalovirus infection. Antigens of these TCRs are unknown. TCRdb reprocessed the reads with MiXCR, giving one entry per CDR3 protein. This table has roughly 920,000 distinct CDR3 sequences, approximately 31% appearing once. Sample: cultured CD8+ T cells from PBMCs, taken from culture after CMV antigen stimulation. Every receptor here comes from a human donor in good health (CMV status not recorded). Some clones in this sample may be carry-over from other donors' samples.

This clonotype showed up many times. The chain employs TRBV7-2 and TRBJ1-1; D may be TRBD1 (6 bases). The length of the CDR3 is 15 residues. The germline gives CDR1 SGHTA, CDR2 FQGNSA. The V and J ends lost 6 bases and 2 bases respectively, with 16 bases between them. In DNA, the CDR3 is TGTGCCAGCAGTCGTCCAGGGGTCACCAACACTGAAGCTTTCTTT. It yields the protein CASSRPGVTNTEAFF.

This clonotype was recorded at least ten times. V and J are TRBV19 and TRBJ1-1, with D possibly being TRBD1 (5 bases). Germline loops: CDR1 LNHDA, CDR2 SQIVND (reference sequence). V was cut by 9 bases and J by 0 bases, with 11 bases left in between. The CDR3 is 13 residues long. In DNA form, the CDR3 reads TGTGCCAGCAGCCCGACAGTGAACACTGAAGCTTTCTTT. Encoded protein: CASSPTVNTEAFF.

The CDR3 bases are TGTGCCAGCAGATCCCTGGCGGACTTACCAGGGGAGCTGTTTTTT. Its translation: CASRSLADLPGELFF. V is TRBV7-6 and J is TRBJ2-2; D is possibly TRBD2 (5 bases). Germline CDR1 is SGHVS and CDR2 is FNYEAQ. Trimming took 6 bases from V and 8 from J, leaving 19 bases between them. The CDR3 is made up of 15 amino acids.

This clonotype was seen ten or more times. This rearrangement joins TRBV28 to TRBJ1-5; a possible D gene is TRBD1 (5 bases). V was shortened by 6 bases and J by 6 bases, with 21 bases between the two germline ends. Germline assignment: CDR1 MDHEN and CDR2 SYDVKM. The CDR3 loop spans 16 amino acids. The CDR3 bases are TGTGCCAGCAGCCGAGACAACCATTTCGGGGGTCAGCCCCAGCATTTT. Protein product: CASSRDNHFGGQPQHF.

CDR3 sequence reads: CASSLLPEGAYNEQFF. CDR3 in DNA: TGCGCCAGCAGCCTATTGCCGGAGGGGGCCTACAATGAGCAGTTCTTC. This rearrangement joins TRBV4-1 to TRBJ2-1, with D perhaps matching TRBD1 or TRBD2 (6 bases each). The CDR3 has 16 amino acids. V was shortened by 4 bases and J by 2 bases, with 15 bases between the two germline ends. From germline, CDR1 is MGHRA and CDR2 YSYEKL.

The sample holds one count of this clonotype. This sequence joins TRBV27 and TRBJ1-2; 8 nucleotides agree with TRBD1. CDR3 length: 15 amino acids. Germline-derived CDR1 and CDR2 are MNHEY and SMNVEV (reference sequence). V trimming: 4 bases; J trimming: 0 bases; junction bases outside the gene matches: 4. CDR3 DNA sequence: TGTGCCAGCAGTTCGGCAGGGGGCTCTAACTATGGCTACACCTTC. Its protein is CASSSAGGSNYGYTF.

The V gene is TRBV19, the J gene TRBJ2-7; 8 nucleotides agree with TRBD1. V shed 5 bases, J shed 0 bases, and the junction held 3 bases outside the gene matches. Germline CDR1 and CDR2: LNHDA and SQIVND (reference sequence). This CDR3 comprises 14 residues. In DNA form, the CDR3 reads TGTGCCAGTAGTCGGACAGGGAACTCCTACGAGCAGTACTTC. Translated: CASSRTGNSYEQYF.

The chain links TRBV24-1 to TRBJ2-1; a weak D match, TRBD2 (6 bases). This CDR3 has 15 residues. V was clipped by 3 bases and J by 0 bases, with 8 bases between them. Germline CDR1 KGHDR, CDR2 SFDVKD. The CDR3: CATSDDGSSYNEQFF. CDR3 sequence (DNA): TGTGCCACCAGTGATGACGGGAGCTCCTACAATGAGCAGTTCTTC.

A note on this clonotype: As the CDR3 is not closed by the conserved phenylalanine or tryptophan, this likely results from a read error. This chain joins TRBV6-5 and TRBJ1-1; possible D gene TRBD1, 5 bases. The CDR3 extends over 15 amino acids. V lost 5 bases, J lost 0 bases, and 13 bases lay in between. Looked up from germline, CDR1 is MNHEY and CDR2 is SVGAGI. This chain's CDR3 is CASSPGAEMNTEAFL. CDR3 bases: TGTGCCAGCAGTCCCGGGGCGGAGATGAACACTGAAGCTTTCCTT.

This clonotype has just one count. The V call is TRBV19, the J call TRBJ1-5; TRBD1 is a possible D gene (5 bases). V dropped 1 base and J dropped 3 bases, with 10 bases sitting between them. The CDR3 covers 15 residues. Germline V CDR1 and CDR2: LNHDA, SQIVND (reference sequence). The CDR3 region is CASSIVRDANQPQHF. The CDR3 coding sequence is TGTGCCAGTAGTATAGTCAGGGATGCCAATCAGCCCCAGCATTTT.

Comments on this clonotype: A much larger clone differs by one base, so this may be a read error. The chain joins TRBV7-8 to TRBJ1-1; 8 nucleotides align to TRBD1. Germline assignment: CDR1 SGHVS and CDR2 FQNEAQ. There are 15 residues in the CDR3. The CDR3 here is CASSSTTGGGTKAFF. DNA for the CDR3: TGTGCCAGCAGCTCGACAACAGGGGGGGGCACTAAAGCTTTCTTT.